The sequence of this TCR beta chain was determined in a study of T cell responses to AZD1222 COVID-19 vaccine. As to this clone: Its specificity is unknown.

Broader study findings: None of the repertoires were sampled until the peak T cell response had passed. Donors were mostly white British, more females; clonal diversity possibly underestimated.

This table comes from immunoSEQ multiplex PCR, and its TCRdb copy is limited to in-frame clones, with some not included. The table has around 200,000 clones, around 94% seen once. Germline loops: CDR1 MNHEY, CDR2 SVGEGT. The CDR3 loop spans 16 amino acids. V was pared by 5 bases and J by 7 bases, with 20 bases between. This receptor was identified in an adult who received the AZD1222 COVID-19 vaccine. The chain combines TRBV6-2 or TRBV6-3 with TRBJ2-2, with a possible D match to TRBD2 (6 bases). Sequenced material: peripheral blood, taken 28 days after the second AZD1222 dose. The CDR3: CASSHRAYSGRGELFF. CDR3 bases: TGTGCCAGCAGTCATCGAGCCTATAGCGGACGCGGGGAGCTGTTTTTT.